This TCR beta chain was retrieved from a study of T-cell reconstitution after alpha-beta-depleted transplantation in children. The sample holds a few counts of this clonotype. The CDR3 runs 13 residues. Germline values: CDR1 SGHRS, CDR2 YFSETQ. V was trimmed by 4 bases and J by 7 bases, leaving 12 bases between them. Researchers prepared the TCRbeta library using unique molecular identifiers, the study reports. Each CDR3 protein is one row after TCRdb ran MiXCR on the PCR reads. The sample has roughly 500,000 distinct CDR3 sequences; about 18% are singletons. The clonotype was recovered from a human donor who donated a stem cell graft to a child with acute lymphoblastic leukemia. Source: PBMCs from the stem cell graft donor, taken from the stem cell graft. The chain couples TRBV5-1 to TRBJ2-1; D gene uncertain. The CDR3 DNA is TGCGCCAGCAGCCCGCACTTTAGTAATGAGCAGTTCTTC. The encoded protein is CASSPHFSNEQFF.